This TCR beta chain stems from a study of T-cell reconstitution after alpha-beta-depleted transplantation in children. Library preparation (for TCRbeta) was performed with unique molecular identifiers. TCRdb itself ran the PCR reads through MiXCR, one entry per CDR3 protein. The sample has 600,000 to 800,000 distinct CDR3 sequences, roughly 13% seen once. This clonotype occurred a few times. Germline V gene data show CDR1 as SGHDT and CDR2 as YYEEEE. The CDR3 runs 13 residues. V was shortened by 1 base and J by 8 bases, with 11 bases between the two germline ends. The source of this sequence is a girl aged 2-9 years with congenital amegakaryocytic thrombocytopenia, due to receive a stem cell transplant. The specimen was PBMCs, collected before TCRalphabeta/CD19-depleted stem cell transplant. This chain joins TRBV5-6 and TRBJ2-3; D is perhaps TRBD1 or TRBD2 (5 bases each). In DNA, the CDR3 is TGTGCCAGCAGCTTGTGGCCTGGGGGTACGCAGTATTTT. Residues: CASSLWPGGTQYF.